Listed here are 30 T cell receptor beta chains from one sample, sequenced in a study of shared clonotypes between healthy human individuals. Naive-designated CD8 cells lacked CD45RO, were positively enriched for CCR7, and omitted terminally differentiated effector memory CD45RA+ cells. Method: immunoSEQ multiplex PCR; TCRdb's copy keeps in-frame clones and lacks some. The table has around 2,100,000 clones, roughly 94% seen once. Sequencing input: naive CD8+ T cells sorted from blood. Receptors were obtained from a man between 18 and 29 years old in good health.

The chain has TRBV6-1 and TRBJ2-2, with TRBD2 matching 12 bases. The junction had 7 bases not matched to a gene; V was cut back by 4 bases and J by 4 bases. Germline V gene data show CDR1 as MNHNS and CDR2 as SASEGT. The length of the CDR3 is 17 residues. The CDR3 nucleotides are TGTGCCAGCAGTGCACTAGCGGGGGGAAGATCCACCGGGGAGCTGTTTTTT. The encoded protein is CASSALAGGRSTGELFF.

The chain carries TRBV5-1 and TRBJ2-3; 8 bases map to TRBD2. The CDR3 runs 19 residues. Trimming at V came to 0 bases and at J to 2 bases, leaving 14 bases not matched to a gene. CDR1 SGHRS and CDR2 YFSETQ come from the germline V gene. The CDR3 sequence: CASSLAPWSRGGPTDTQYF. The CDR3 DNA reads TGCGCCAGCAGCTTGGCCCCATGGAGTCGCGGGGGGCCCACAGATACGCAGTATTTT.

The J gene is TRBJ2-1, the V gene TRBV7-9; 13 bases map to TRBD2. Trimming at V came to 5 bases and at J to 8 bases, leaving 6 bases not matched to a gene. The length of the CDR3 is 15 residues. Germline V gives CDR1 SEHNR, CDR2 FQNEAQ (reference sequence). Here the CDR3 reads CASSPTSGGFDEQFF. The CDR3 nucleotides are TGTGCCAGCAGCCCGACTAGCGGGGGGTTCGATGAGCAGTTCTTC.

This chain connects TRBV10-1 to TRBJ2-5; D is unclear. Trimming cost V 5 bases and J 3 bases, with 10 bases left between them. CDR3 size: 13 residues. The germline V gene encodes CDR1 WNHNN and CDR2 SYGVQD (reference sequence). The CDR3 DNA sequence: TGCGCCAGCAGTTCTCCTCCGGAAGAGACCCAGTACTTC. Translation: CASSSPPEETQYF.

The J gene is TRBJ2-7, the V gene TRBV7-2; 11 bases agree with TRBD1. Germline-derived CDR1 and CDR2 are SGHTA and FQGNSA. The CDR3 length is 17 residues. The J segment lost 1 base and the V segment lost 3 bases, leaving 8 bases of the junction unmatched. For the CDR3, the DNA is TGTGCCAGCAGCTTTCAAGGACAGGGGGCGCTTTCCTACGAGCAGTACTTC. It specifies CASSFQGQGALSYEQYF.

The CDR3 loop reads CASGLVLGEQYF. CDR3 nucleotides: TGTGCTAGTGGTTTGGTACTCGGCGAGCAGTACTTC. V gene TRBV12-5 combines with J gene TRBJ2-7; no clear D. CDR3 length: 12 residues. From germline, CDR1 is LGHNT and CDR2 FRNRAP. V was clipped by 0 bases and J by 6 bases, with 6 bases between them.

This clone was seen more than once but under ten times. The J gene is TRBJ1-6, the V gene TRBV21-1. TRBV21-1 is described as a pseudogene. The CDR3 totals 14 residues. This CDR3 reads CASSKSTPNSALHF. In DNA, the CDR3 is TGTGCCAGCAGCAAATCGACGCCGAATTCGGCCCTCCACTTT.

The chain recombines TRBV6-1 with TRBJ2-7; the match to TRBD1 covers 9 bases. Germline assignment: CDR1 MNHNS and CDR2 SASEGT. J lost 3 bases, V lost 0 bases, and 6 bases had no gene match. This CDR3 comprises 16 residues. Written as DNA, the CDR3 is TGTGCCAGCAGTGAAGCCGGCTGGACAGGGGTCTACGAGCAGTACTTC. It is translated as CASSEAGWTGVYEQYF.

The chain links TRBV4-1 to TRBJ2-1; D not resolved. V dropped 0 bases and J dropped 10 bases, with 10 bases sitting between them. Germline V lookup: CDR1 MGHRA, CDR2 YSYEKL. This CDR3 is built from 13 residues. The CDR3: CASSQDPRQEQFF. CDR3 bases: TGCGCCAGCAGCCAAGACCCCCGCCAAGAGCAGTTCTTC.

The chain carries TRBV20-1 and TRBJ1-1; D gene ambiguous. CDR3 size: 11 residues. Germline assignment: CDR1 DFQATT and CDR2 SNEGSKA (reference sequence). The V end lost 5 bases, the J end lost 3 bases, and 7 bases lay between the germline ends. CDR3 DNA sequence: TGCAGTGCTTACAGTTACACTGAAGCTTTCTTT. Translated, it gives CSAYSYTEAFF.

The gene calls are TRBV5-4 and TRBJ2-2, with unresolved D. V lost 4 bases and J 7 bases, leaving 11 bases between the germline ends. This CDR3 contains 13 residues. Germline lookup yields CDR1 SGHNT and CDR2 YYREEE (reference sequence). The CDR3 region is CASSQVFVGELFF. Here the CDR3 DNA reads TGTGCCAGCAGCCAGGTATTTGTCGGGGAGCTGTTTTTT.

The CDR3 bases are TGTGCCAGTCAGGGGCGCGATGAAAAACTGTTTTTT. Translated: CASQGRDEKLFF. This chain joins TRBV5-4 and TRBJ1-4; a possible D gene is TRBD1 (6 bases). This CDR3 region has 12 residues. Between the trimmed V and J ends, which lost 8 bases and 6 bases, there was a span of 11 bases. Looked up from germline, CDR1 is SGHNT and CDR2 is YYREEE (reference sequence).

This clone was seen a single time. With a much larger clone just one base away, this may be a read error. The chain uses TRBV5-1 and TRBJ2-2; D not certain. The V end was cut by 5 bases, the J end by 3 bases, with 2 bases between. Germline V gene sequence: CDR1 SGHRS, CDR2 YFSETQ. This CDR3 is built from 11 residues. CDR3 nucleotides: TGCGCCAGCAGTTACACCGGGGAGCTGTTTTTT. Translating it yields CASSYTGELFF.

This clone showed up just once. The chain joins TRBV7-9 to TRBJ2-5; the match to TRBD1 covers 7 bases. V trimming: 0 bases; J trimming: 1 base; junction bases outside the gene matches: 5. The germline gives CDR1 SEHNR, CDR2 FQNEAQ (reference sequence). The CDR3 loop spans 16 amino acids. CDR3 protein: CASSLARWDSQETQYF. The CDR3 nucleotides are TGTGCCAGCAGCTTAGCGCGTTGGGACAGCCAAGAGACCCAGTACTTC.

For the CDR3, the DNA is TGTGCCAGCAGCTTAGGGGAGGGTCGCGGAAACATTCAGTACTTC. Translating it yields CASSLGEGRGNIQYF. The rearrangement joins TRBV7-9 to TRBJ2-4; TRBD2 matches at 7 bases. V was clipped by 1 base and J by 6 bases; unmatched bases: 6. CDR1 is SEHNR and CDR2 is FQNEAQ in the germline V gene (reference sequence). The CDR3 runs to 15 residues.

The gene calls are TRBV6-5 and TRBJ2-7; 9 bases fit TRBD1. This CDR3 has 15 amino acids. Germline values: CDR1 MNHEY, CDR2 SVGAGI. V lost 2 bases and J lost 5; bases outside the gene matches: 7. For the CDR3, the DNA is TGTGCCAGCAGTTACCTCCCGGGACAGGGCAACGAGCAGTACTTC. It is translated as CASSYLPGQGNEQYF.

The chain employs TRBV29-1 and TRBJ1-4, with 7 nucleotides matching TRBD1. The CDR3 has 12 amino acids. The trim removed 4 bases at V and 7 bases at J, leaving 3 bases unmatched. Germline CDR1 is SQVTM and CDR2 is ANQGSEA. CDR3 residues: CSVVRQGEKLFF. The DNA of the CDR3 is TGCAGCGTTGTAAGACAGGGTGAAAAACTGTTTTTT.

In this sample, this clone turned up once. The chain links TRBV4-1 to TRBJ2-1; D might be TRBD1 or TRBD2, each matching 5 bases. Trimming left V 3 bases short and J 8 bases short, with 14 bases between. Germline V gene lookup returns CDR1 MGHRA and CDR2 YSYEKL. The CDR3 runs 14 residues. The CDR3 spells CASSQPGAYDEQFF. The CDR3 DNA follows: TGCGCCAGCAGCCAGCCCGGGGCATACGATGAGCAGTTCTTC.

The chain combines TRBV27 with TRBJ1-2; unclear D gene. V was trimmed by 4 bases and J by 0 bases, leaving 12 bases between them. The germline V gene encodes CDR1 MNHEY and CDR2 SMNVEV (reference sequence). The CDR3 extends over 15 amino acids. The CDR3: CASSSRVSTNYGYTF. In nucleotides, the CDR3 is TGTGCCAGCAGTTCCCGGGTATCCACTAACTATGGCTACACCTTC.

The rearrangement uses TRBV4-3 and TRBJ2-1; a weak D match, TRBD2 (6 bases). CDR1 is LGHNA and CDR2 is YSLEER in the germline V gene. The CDR3 is 15 residues long. V shed 0 bases and J shed 6 bases, with 12 bases lying between them. CDR3 residues: CASSQDLASVNEQFF. CDR3 DNA: TGCGCCAGCAGCCAAGATTTGGCTAGCGTCAATGAGCAGTTCTTC.

The chain links TRBV28 to TRBJ2-5; 8 bases line up with TRBD1. V dropped 7 bases and J dropped 2; count of bases not matched to a gene: 18. CDR3 size: 18 residues. Germline values: CDR1 MDHEN, CDR2 SYDVKM. This chain's CDR3 is CASTHRGAYPPRQETQYF. Here the CDR3 DNA reads TGTGCCAGCACCCACAGGGGGGCTTATCCCCCTAGACAAGAGACCCAGTACTTC.

This chain joins TRBV19 and TRBJ2-1; TRBD1 matches 10 bases. This CDR3 spans 15 amino acids. Germline V gene data show CDR1 as LNHDA and CDR2 as SQIVND (reference sequence). The V gene end was trimmed by 0 bases and the J gene end by 8 bases; junction bases not matched to a gene: 4. CDR3 coding DNA: TGTGCCAGTAGTATAGAGGGACAGGGGATCGATGAGCAGTTCTTC. It yields the protein CASSIEGQGIDEQFF.

This clone has more than one count but fewer than ten. This chain uses TRBV11-2 with TRBJ1-1; D gene unclear. This CDR3 has 12 residues. Germline V gene data show CDR1 as SGHAT and CDR2 as FQNNGV. Trimming pared 1 base from V and 4 bases from J, leaving 4 bases between. The CDR3 reads CASSLVPTEAFF. In DNA form, the CDR3 reads TGTGCCAGCAGCTTAGTGCCCACTGAAGCTTTCTTT.

V is TRBV4-3 and J is TRBJ2-7; D perhaps matches TRBD2 (6 bases). Germline V lookup: CDR1 LGHNA, CDR2 YSLEER. CDR3 length: 15 amino acids. V was shortened by 4 bases and J by 2 bases, with 15 bases between the two germline ends. CDR3 sequence: CASSPLLADTYEQYF. CDR3 nucleotide sequence: TGCGCCAGCAGCCCCCTCTTAGCGGACACCTACGAGCAGTACTTC.

Regarding this clone: The sample holds other DNA sequences that translate to the same CDR3. V gene TRBV4-3 combines with J gene TRBJ2-7; 7 bases fit TRBD2. The J segment lost 1 base and the V segment lost 4 bases, leaving 4 bases of the junction unmatched. Germline lookup yields CDR1 LGHNA and CDR2 YSLEER. This CDR3 is 14 amino acids long. The CDR3 nucleotides read TGCGCCAGCAGCCCTAGCGGCGGGTCCTACGAGCAGTACTTC. Residues: CASSPSGGSYEQYF.

This chain joins TRBV11-2 and TRBJ2-7, with a tentative D call TRBD2 (5 bases). V was trimmed by 3 bases and J by 4 bases, leaving 13 bases between them. CDR3 length: 14 amino acids. CDR1 SGHAT and CDR2 FQNNGV come from the germline V gene. CDR3 amino acids: CASSFLSAEYEQYF. CDR3 in DNA: TGTGCCAGCAGCTTCTTGTCAGCGGAATACGAGCAGTACTTC. Together with reference TRBV11-2 and TRBJ2-7, the CDR3 gives the full variable domain: EAGVAQSPRYKIIEKRQSVAFWCNPISGHATLYWYQQILGQGPKLLIQFQNNGVVDDSQLPKDRFSAERLKGVDSTLKIQPAKLEDSAVYLCASSFLSAEYEQYFGPGTRLTVT.

The rearrangement uses TRBV5-1 and TRBJ2-1; TRBD2 might be the D (5 bases). The CDR3 has 18 residues. Germline CDR1 is SGHRS and CDR2 is YFSETQ. The V and J ends lost 0 bases and 4 bases respectively, with 20 bases between them. The CDR3 DNA reads as TGCGCCAGCAGCTTGGTTCCCACCCAGTCGAGGGAATACAATGAGCAGTTCTTC. The encoded protein is CASSLVPTQSREYNEQFF.

The V call is TRBV5-4, the J call TRBJ2-1; tentatively, D is TRBD1 (6 bases). This CDR3 comprises 13 residues. V lost 3 bases, J lost 6 bases, and 10 bases lay in between. Germline V gene data show CDR1 as SGHNT and CDR2 as YYREEE (reference sequence). The CDR3 loop is CASSYGQSNEQFF. The DNA of the CDR3 is TGTGCCAGCAGCTATGGACAGAGCAATGAGCAGTTCTTC.

With respect to this clone: The sample contains more than one DNA sequence encoding this CDR3. The chain carries TRBV9 and TRBJ2-1, with D uncertain. The V and J ends lost 0 bases and 2 bases respectively, with 12 bases between them. Germline CDR1 is SGDLS and CDR2 is YYNGEE. The CDR3 length is 16 residues. CDR3 nucleotide sequence: TGTGCCAGCAGCGTAGCTACCGGCGGACCCTACAATGAGCAGTTCTTC. Its protein product is CASSVATGGPYNEQFF.

The rearrangement joins TRBV12-5 to TRBJ1-2, with 10 bases identical to TRBD1. Germline CDR1 is LGHNT and CDR2 is FRNRAP. V lost 3 bases to trimming and J lost 7 bases; unmatched junction nucleotides: 5. The CDR3 length is 14 residues. Written as DNA, the CDR3 is TGTGCTAGTGGTTTCCCGGGACAGGGGATTGGCTACACCTTC. Its protein product is CASGFPGQGIGYTF.